These 18 T cell receptor beta chains were all obtained from the same sample, sequenced in a study of cytomegalovirus exposure and HLA in healthy donors. PCR involved 60 Vbeta and 13 Jbeta primers. The method was immunoSEQ multiplex PCR; TCRdb's version includes in-frame clones alone and lacks a portion of them. Of some 190,000 clones detected, 76% appear once; the ten largest clones hold about 1.5%. The sample was PBMCs. These receptor sequences come from a young man in good health and CMV-seronegative.

The chain couples TRBV6-5 to TRBJ1-5; D gene unclear. Trimming shortened V by 6 bases and J by 9 bases, and 15 bases separated the two germline ends. The CDR3 spans 13 residues. Germline V gene sequence: CDR1 MNHEY, CDR2 SVGAGI. CDR3 loop: CASSTLRSGPQHF. Here the CDR3 DNA reads TGTGCCAGCAGCACCCTCCGTTCGGGGCCCCAGCATTTT.

The table lists this clone with a few counts. The chain carries TRBV6-5 and TRBJ1-1; a weak D match, TRBD1 (5 bases). With 7 bases removed from V and 1 base from J, the gap between germline ends came to 16 bases. Germline assignment: CDR1 MNHEY and CDR2 SVGAGI. CDR3 length equals 15 residues. The CDR3 DNA is TGTGCCAGCACCTCTTTCAGCGACAGGAACACTGAAGCTTTCTTT. This gives the protein CASTSFSDRNTEAFF.

V gene TRBV5-1 combines with J gene TRBJ1-1; 8 bases are shared with TRBD1. The length of the CDR3 is 18 residues. Germline V lookup: CDR1 SGHRS, CDR2 YFSETQ. With 4 bases clipped from V and 0 bases from J, the junction kept 14 bases outside the gene matches. CDR3 amino acids: CASSTPSQGGTVNTEAFF. The DNA of the CDR3 is TGCGCCAGCAGCACGCCTTCACAGGGGGGTACTGTGAACACTGAAGCTTTCTTT.

The genes are TRBV5-1 and TRBJ2-7; tentative D call: TRBD2 (6 bases). The CDR3 is made up of 14 amino acids. Trimming took 4 bases from V and 2 from J, leaving 13 bases between them. Germline V gene lookup returns CDR1 SGHRS and CDR2 YFSETQ. This CDR3 is CASSLKEGPYEQYF. CDR3 coding DNA: TGCGCCAGCAGCCTGAAGGAGGGCCCCTACGAGCAGTACTTC.

This clone was recorded a few times. V and J are TRBV6-1 and TRBJ1-3; D may be TRBD1 (6 bases). The germline CDR1 and CDR2 sequences are MNHNS and SASEGT. V was pared by 6 bases and J by 0 bases, with 12 bases between. The CDR3 covers 15 residues. CDR3 DNA: TGTGCCAGCAGGGAACAGGGTAGCTCTGGAAACACCATATATTTT. Protein product: CASREQGSSGNTIYF.

The rearrangement joins TRBV5-3 to TRBJ2-5; possible D gene TRBD2, 6 bases. TRBV5-3 qualifies as an ORF whose function is uncertain. This CDR3 spans 13 amino acids. The V and J ends lost 4 bases and 11 bases respectively, with 18 bases between them. The CDR3: CARSRTSYREQYF. DNA of the CDR3: TGTGCCAGAAGCCGAACTAGCTATAGGGAGCAGTACTTC.

The CDR3 nucleotides read TGTGCCTGGAGTGAAAAGAACTTTCAAGAGACCCAGTACTTC. This translates into CAWSEKNFQETQYF. The chain employs TRBV30 and TRBJ2-5; no clear D gene. V was trimmed by 1 base and J by 2 bases, leaving 11 bases between them. The CDR3 sequence is 14 residues long. CDR1 and CDR2 from the germline V gene are GTSNPN and SVGIG (reference sequence).

The count of this clone is one. The chain couples TRBV7-9 to TRBJ1-3; D not certain. CDR3 length: 14 amino acids. Between the trimmed V and J ends, which lost 1 base and 2 bases, there was a span of 6 bases. Germline CDR1 and CDR2: SEHNR and FQNEAQ (reference sequence). The CDR3 region is CASSLGGTGNTIYF. DNA of the CDR3: TGTGCCAGCAGCTTAGGAGGCACTGGAAACACCATATATTTT.

The chain carries TRBV2 and TRBJ1-1, with D possibly matching TRBD1 (6 bases). V was pared by 11 bases and J by 0 bases, with 13 bases between. The CDR3 length is 13 residues. The germline CDR1 and CDR2 sequences are SNHLY and FYNNEI. CDR3 nucleotides: TGTGCCCTACACGGACAGTTGAACACTGAAGCTTTCTTT. Translating gives CALHGQLNTEAFF.

This clone appeared a few times. The rearrangement links TRBV7-3 to TRBJ1-6, with TRBD1 as a possible D gene (5 bases). This CDR3 comprises 14 residues. CDR1 and CDR2 from the germline V gene are SGHTA and FQGTGA. V was trimmed by 3 bases and J by 7 bases, leaving 10 bases between them. For the CDR3, the DNA is TGTGCCAGCAGCTTCCAGGGAAACAATTCACCCCTCCACTTT. It is translated as CASSFQGNNSPLHF.

The sample holds one count of this clone. The rearrangement links TRBV10-1 to TRBJ1-1; 7 nucleotides align to TRBD1. This CDR3 spans 14 amino acids. CDR1 and CDR2 from the germline V gene are WNHNN and SYGVQD (reference sequence). With 6 bases clipped from V and 0 bases from J, the junction kept 4 bases outside the gene matches. CDR3: CASSPGTVNTEAFF. In nucleotides, the CDR3 is TGCGCCAGCAGCCCCGGGACAGTGAACACTGAAGCTTTCTTT.

V is TRBV28 and J is TRBJ1-1; D may be TRBD1 (5 bases). With 6 bases removed from V and 7 bases from J, the gap between germline ends came to 18 bases. Germline V gives CDR1 MDHEN, CDR2 SYDVKM. The CDR3 consists of 14 residues. CDR3 coding DNA: TGTGCCAGCAGGTTGTGGGGGGAGGTGGGTGAAGCTTTCTTT. Residues: CASRLWGEVGEAFF.

J is TRBJ1-5 and V is TRBV6-5, with D possibly being TRBD1 (5 bases). Trimming removed 5 bases from V and 0 bases from J, with 11 bases in between. CDR3 length equals 15 residues. Germline CDR1 is MNHEY and CDR2 is SVGAGI. In DNA form, the CDR3 reads TGTGCCAGCAGTGCGGACACGAATAGCAATCAGCCCCAGCATTTT. Translating it yields CASSADTNSNQPQHF.

This rearrangement joins TRBV27 to TRBJ2-3; 8 positions match TRBD1. Germline lookup yields CDR1 MNHEY and CDR2 SMNVEV (reference sequence). The CDR3 spans 14 residues. Unmatched junction bases numbered 8, after V lost 6 bases and J lost 6 bases. DNA of the CDR3: TGTGCCAGCAGCCGCCCAGGGGGCTGGGATACGCAGTATTTT. It codes for CASSRPGGWDTQYF.

The chain couples TRBV6-1 to TRBJ1-5; D is uncertain. The length of the CDR3 is 15 residues. Germline assignment: CDR1 MNHNS and CDR2 SASEGT. Trimming took 7 bases from V and 0 from J, leaving 13 bases between them. CDR3 sequence reads: CASIHDGDSNQPQHF. The CDR3 coding sequence is TGTGCCAGCATACATGACGGAGATAGCAATCAGCCCCAGCATTTT.

This clone was found once. J is TRBJ2-1 and V is TRBV18, with 10 bases matching TRBD2. After removal of 5 bases from V and 7 bases from J, the junction contained 5 bases not matched to a gene. Germline V CDR1 and CDR2: KGHSH, LQKENI. This CDR3 spans 14 amino acids. CDR3 bases: TGTGCCAGCTCAATTAGGACTAGCGGTAATGAGCAGTTCTTC. Its protein product is CASSIRTSGNEQFF.

In this sample, this clone turned up once. The chain links TRBV7-9 to TRBJ2-7, with D possibly TRBD1 on 5 matching bases. Per the germline V gene, CDR1 is SEHNR and CDR2 is FQNEAQ (reference sequence). V was pared by 3 bases and J by 5 bases, with 20 bases between. CDR3 length equals 16 residues. The CDR3 spells CASSFLTGSHRDEQYF. The CDR3 region has the DNA TGTGCCAGCAGCTTCCTCACAGGTTCACATCGGGACGAGCAGTACTTC.

This chain uses TRBV7-3 with TRBJ2-2, with 8 bases that match TRBD1. Germline CDR1 and CDR2: SGHTA and FQGTGA. The V and J ends lost 4 bases and 3 bases, in that order; junction bases with no gene match: 7. The CDR3 has 16 amino acids. The CDR3 sequence is CASSSRQGADTGELFF. DNA of the CDR3: TGTGCCAGCAGCTCTAGGCAGGGGGCTGACACCGGGGAGCTGTTTTTT.